The TCR beta chain under discussion was sequenced for a study of identical twins. With regard to this clonotype: Its antigen is undetermined.

TCRdb processed the 5' RACE reads anew with MiXCR; each CDR3 protein has one entry. Among some 97,000 distinct CDR3 sequences, 5.5% to 7% were seen once, and the ten largest hold roughly 12%. Germline-derived CDR1 and CDR2 are SGHVS and FNYEAQ. V dropped 0 bases and J dropped 5; count of bases not matched to a gene: 8. CDR3 size: 17 residues. Study observations and caveats: Invariant cells of the MAIT and iNKT types might have partly distorted the zero-insertion analyses.

Material: memory T cells sorted from blood. This chain joins TRBV7-6 and TRBJ2-7, with 12 bases matching TRBD2. This clonotype was sampled from a woman between 50 and 59 years old in good health. The CDR3: CASSLALRLAGADEQYF. CDR3 nucleotides: TGTGCCAGCAGCTTAGCGCTTCGACTAGCGGGAGCGGACGAGCAGTACTTC.